The sample holds many counts of the clone carrying this TCR beta chain. RNA transcripts yielded amplified TCR beta CDR3 regions. The workflow started with a first-round RT-PCR run with HTBI primers and then moved on to a second-round multiplex PCR. TCRdb reanalysed the multiplex PCR reads using MiXCR and keeps one entry per CDR3 protein. The profile covers hundreds of thousands of distinct CDR3 sequences, with about 20% appearing a single time and around 7% taken by the ten largest. CDR3 size: 16 residues. Germline V lookup: CDR1 MNHEY, CDR2 SMNVEV (reference sequence). Germline trimming cut 6 bases from V and 1 base from J; bases unmatched to any gene: 9. The sample belongs to a study of Graves' ophthalmopathy and Graves' hyperthyroidism.

This rearrangement joins TRBV27 to TRBJ1-5, with 7 bases matching TRBD1. The sequenced material came from peripheral blood. The sequence was obtained from a young woman with stable Graves' hyperthyroidism. Some clones in this sample may be carry-over from other donors' samples. The DNA for the CDR3 is TGTGCCAGCAGAGGGGGCAGCGCCAGGAGCAATCAGCCCCAGCATTTT. This codes for CASRGGSARSNQPQHF.